The 21 T cell receptor beta chains given below trace back to one sample, sequenced in a study of molecular identifiers for immune sequencing clone quantification. TCRdb reprocessed the PCR reads with MiXCR, giving one entry per CDR3 protein. The repertoire includes 97,000 or so distinct CDR3 sequences, approximately 24% of them detected once, and about 0.94% sits in the top ten. The sequenced material came from naive CD8+ T cells from blood, with Jurkat cell RNA spiked in. Stated subset: FACS-sorted CD8+CD4-CCR7+CD45RA+ naive T cells. The source of these receptors is a human donor in good health. Some libraries in this study had Jurkat cell RNA spiked in.

The table lists this clonotype with many counts. V and J are TRBV19 and TRBJ2-5; 9 bases are shared with TRBD1. This CDR3 spans 14 amino acids. After removal of 10 bases from V and 0 bases from J, the junction contained 6 bases not matched to a gene. Germline V lookup: CDR1 LNHDA, CDR2 SQIVND (reference sequence). CDR3 in DNA: TGTGCCACTGCCGACAGGGGGTACCAAGAGACCCAGTACTTC. Protein sequence: CATADRGYQETQYF.

This clonotype was seen only a few times. The V gene is TRBV19, the J gene TRBJ2-3, with 12 bases fitting TRBD2. CDR1 is LNHDA and CDR2 is SQIVND in the germline V gene (reference sequence). Germline trimming cut 6 bases from V and 6 bases from J; bases unmatched to any gene: 4. The length of the CDR3 is 14 residues. The chain's CDR3 is CASRTSGSLDTQYF. The CDR3, as DNA: TGTGCCAGTAGGACTAGCGGGAGCTTGGATACGCAGTATTTT.

The chain links TRBV20-1 to TRBJ2-1, with 8 bases aligning to TRBD2. The CDR3 covers 17 residues. In germline, CDR1 is DFQATT, CDR2 SNEGSKA (reference sequence). The V segment lost 0 bases and the J segment 0 bases; nucleotides outside the gene matches: 7. The CDR3 spells CSARDFKRESSYNEQFF. In DNA form, the CDR3 reads TGCAGTGCTAGAGATTTCAAGCGGGAGAGCTCCTACAATGAGCAGTTCTTC.

This clonotype was seen many times. The rearrangement joins TRBV9 to TRBJ1-1, with D possibly TRBD1 on 5 matching bases. The CDR3 loop spans 15 amino acids. The V end was cut by 3 bases, the J end by 6 bases, with 18 bases between. The V gene's germline CDR1 is SGDLS and CDR2 YYNGEE. The CDR3 sequence is CASSAQDPRGAEAFF. CDR3 DNA: TGTGCCAGCAGCGCCCAGGACCCACGGGGGGCTGAAGCTTTCTTT.

This clonotype was detected ten times or more. The chain is built from TRBV28 and TRBJ2-7, with 9 bases matching TRBD2. The germline V gene encodes CDR1 MDHEN and CDR2 SYDVKM. CDR3 size: 14 residues. The trim removed 8 bases at V and 7 bases at J, leaving 12 bases unmatched. DNA for the CDR3: TGTGCCAGCGGTCCGAGCGGGAGGCTAGGGGAGCAGTACTTC. It yields the protein CASGPSGRLGEQYF.

This clonotype was counted many times. CDR3 DNA: TGTGCCAGCAGCTTGTCTAACTACGGGATCTACACTGAAGCTTTCTTT. As protein: CASSLSNYGIYTEAFF. This chain uses TRBV5-6 with TRBJ1-1, with D unresolved. CDR3 length: 16 residues. CDR1 is SGHDT and CDR2 is YYEEEE in the germline V gene. V was pared by 1 base and J by 3 bases, with 16 bases between.

Only a few counts were recorded for this clonotype. This chain links TRBV27 with TRBJ2-7, with 7 positions matching TRBD2. The CDR3 is 15 amino acids. CDR1 MNHEY and CDR2 SMNVEV come from the germline V gene (reference sequence). With V trimmed by 5 bases and J by 2 bases, 9 bases remained unmatched. CDR3 sequence (DNA): TGTGCCAGCAGTGTCAGCGGGGCCCCCGCCTACGAGCAGTACTTC. It specifies CASSVSGAPAYEQYF.

As concerns this clonotype: A read error may explain this, as a much larger clone is one base away. The rearrangement joins TRBV29-1 to TRBJ2-1, with 7 bases fitting TRBD2. The V segment lost 8 bases and the J segment 14 bases; nucleotides outside the gene matches: 6. This CDR3 region has 9 residues. The germline V gene encodes CDR1 SQVTM and CDR2 ANQGSEA. DNA of the CDR3: TGCAGCCCCGTGACTAGCAAGTTCTTC. Its protein product is CSPVTSKFF.

This clonotype was detected ten times or more. This chain links TRBV27 with TRBJ2-5; TRBD1 matches 8 bases. The ends lost 3 bases at V and 3 bases at J; junction bases unmatched: 0. This CDR3 spans 13 amino acids. Germline values: CDR1 MNHEY, CDR2 SMNVEV (reference sequence). CDR3 sequence: CASSLDREETQYF. Here the CDR3 DNA reads TGTGCCAGCAGTTTGGACAGGGAAGAGACCCAGTACTTC.

This clonotype was observed at least ten times. V is TRBV6-2 or TRBV6-3 and J is TRBJ1-1, with D perhaps TRBD1 (6 bases). Germline loops: CDR1 MNHEY, CDR2 SVGEGT. Trimming took 10 bases from V and 6 from J, leaving 15 bases between them. The CDR3 loop spans 12 amino acids. CDR3 loop: CATFGQGPEAFF. The CDR3, as DNA: TGTGCCACCTTCGGGCAGGGGCCTGAAGCTTTCTTT.

This clonotype has a handful of counts. The chain links TRBV19 to TRBJ1-6; D gene uncertain. Per the germline V gene, CDR1 is LNHDA and CDR2 is SQIVND (reference sequence). V lost 4 bases and J lost 7, with 8 bases in between. The CDR3 has 13 amino acids. CDR3 nucleotide sequence: TGTGCCAGTAGTAGGGCTGGGAATTCACCCCTCCACTTT. Translation: CASSRAGNSPLHF.

This clonotype was counted many times. The rearrangement uses TRBV4-3 and TRBJ2-7; a weak D match, TRBD2 (6 bases). The CDR3 consists of 16 residues. The germline gives CDR1 LGHNA, CDR2 YSLEER. V was trimmed by 0 bases and J by 2 bases, leaving 14 bases between them. Written as DNA, the CDR3 is TGCGCCAGCAGCCAAGAAAGGGCGGGACCAGCCTACGAGCAGTACTTC. Translated: CASSQERAGPAYEQYF.

This clonotype was observed many times. The chain links TRBV2 to TRBJ2-3; 7 nucleotides match TRBD1. The CDR3 loop spans 16 amino acids. With 6 bases clipped from V and 6 bases from J, the junction kept 15 bases outside the gene matches. Germline V gene sequence: CDR1 SNHLY, CDR2 FYNNEI. CDR3 protein: CASSSKGASLPDTQYF. The DNA for the CDR3 is TGTGCCAGCAGCTCCAAGGGGGCTAGCTTGCCGGATACGCAGTATTTT. Together with reference TRBV2 and TRBJ2-3, the CDR3 gives the full variable domain: EPEVTQTPSHQVTQMGQEVILRCVPISNHLYFYWYRQILGQKVEFLVSFYNNEISEKSEIFDDQFSVERPDGSNFTLKIRSTKLEDSAMYFCASSSKGASLPDTQYFGPGTRLTVL.

The V gene is TRBV7-9, the J gene TRBJ2-3, with TRBD2 as a possible D gene (6 bases). Germline CDR1 is SEHNR and CDR2 is FQNEAQ (reference sequence). V dropped 5 bases and J dropped 4 bases, with 13 bases sitting between them. CDR3 length equals 14 residues. The CDR3 here is CASSDSGGADTQYF. In DNA, the CDR3 is TGTGCCAGCAGCGATAGCGGTGGCGCAGATACGCAGTATTTT.

This clonotype was counted many times. The chain is built from TRBV6-2 or TRBV6-3 and TRBJ2-7; D gene ambiguous. This CDR3 is 15 amino acids long. V was clipped by 1 base and J by 3 bases, with 13 bases between them. The V gene's germline CDR1 is MNHEY and CDR2 SVGEGT. This CDR3 is CASSYLDGELYEQYF. The CDR3, as DNA: TGTGCCAGCAGTTACTTAGATGGGGAACTCTACGAGCAGTACTTC.

This clonotype was seen only a few times. The J gene is TRBJ2-1, the V gene TRBV6-2 or TRBV6-3, with TRBD1 as a possible D gene (6 bases). V lost 8 bases and J lost 4, with 18 bases in between. The CDR3 totals 15 residues. Germline CDR1 reads MNHEY; CDR2 reads SVGEGT. The DNA of the CDR3 is TGTGCCAGCCTAGCCAGGGGTCTAGAGTACAATGAGCAGTTCTTC. Protein product: CASLARGLEYNEQFF.

This clonotype turned up a few times. The J gene is TRBJ2-1, the V gene TRBV12-5; TRBD1 agrees at 10 bases. The junction had 10 bases not matched to a gene; V was cut back by 4 bases and J by 7 bases. The germline CDR1 and CDR2 sequences are LGHNT and FRNRAP. The CDR3 has 16 amino acids. CDR3 loop: CASGSTATGGLNEQFF. CDR3 nucleotide sequence: TGTGCTAGTGGTTCGACTGCGACAGGGGGCTTAAATGAGCAGTTCTTC.

This clonotype was counted a few times. The chain carries TRBV27 and TRBJ2-7; D not certain. Trimming removed 4 bases at V and 6 bases at J, with 10 bases between. This CDR3 contains 12 residues. CDR1 and CDR2 from the germline V gene are MNHEY and SMNVEV (reference sequence). In DNA form, the CDR3 reads TGTGCCAGCAGTTCGAGGTCTTCCGAGCAGTACTTC. This codes for CASSSRSSEQYF.

In this sample, this clonotype turned up many times. The V call is TRBV7-8, the J call TRBJ2-3, with unresolved D. V gave up 5 bases and J gave up 0 bases, with 9 bases separating them. The germline CDR1 and CDR2 sequences are SGHVS and FQNEAQ. CDR3 length equals 14 residues. The CDR3 sequence: CASSLPRSTDTQYF. The DNA of the CDR3 is TGTGCCAGCAGCCTTCCGAGGAGCACAGATACGCAGTATTTT.

A note on this clonotype: At one end, the junction sequence differs from germline, possibly due to a read error. The CDR3 protein is CASSTDSGSYGQYF. The CDR3, as DNA: TGCGCCAGCAGCACTGACAGCGGATCCTACGGGCAGTACTTC. V usage is TRBV5-1 and J usage is TRBJ2-7; D tentatively reads TRBD1 or TRBD2 (5 bases each). Germline V CDR1 and CDR2: SGHRS, YFSETQ. This CDR3 has 14 residues.

At least ten counts were recorded for this clonotype. The chain recombines TRBV12-3 or TRBV12-4 with TRBJ1-1; D may be TRBD1 (6 bases). The CDR3 extends over 14 amino acids. Trimming left V 8 bases short and J 2 bases short, with 15 bases between. CDR3 DNA: TGTGCCAGCGGCAGACAGGACACTAACACTGAAGCTTTCTTT. It translates to CASGRQDTNTEAFF.